This T cell receptor (beta chain) was recorded in a study of T cell repertoires in cytomegalovirus infection. Study outcomes and limitations: There were HLA-C-restricted CMV-specific TCR beta clonotypes dominating the ex vivo response.

In TCRdb, the reads were re-called with MiXCR into one record per CDR3 protein. The sample consists of 100,000 to 150,000 distinct CDR3 sequences, less than 9.5% of them appearing once. The CDR3 totals 13 residues. V lost 6 bases and J 8 bases, leaving 16 bases between the germline ends. Germline V gene data show CDR1 as MNHNS and CDR2 as SASEGT. There are many counts of this clonotype. The target antigen is unknown. This TCR derives from a human donor in good health (CMV status not recorded). Some clones in this sample may be carry-over from other donors' samples. The sequenced sample consisted of PBMCs. This chain uses TRBV6-1 with TRBJ1-2; D remains unclear. The CDR3 here is CASRVGLSMGYTF. The CDR3 nucleotides are TGTGCCAGCAGGGTGGGATTATCTATGGGCTACACCTTC.